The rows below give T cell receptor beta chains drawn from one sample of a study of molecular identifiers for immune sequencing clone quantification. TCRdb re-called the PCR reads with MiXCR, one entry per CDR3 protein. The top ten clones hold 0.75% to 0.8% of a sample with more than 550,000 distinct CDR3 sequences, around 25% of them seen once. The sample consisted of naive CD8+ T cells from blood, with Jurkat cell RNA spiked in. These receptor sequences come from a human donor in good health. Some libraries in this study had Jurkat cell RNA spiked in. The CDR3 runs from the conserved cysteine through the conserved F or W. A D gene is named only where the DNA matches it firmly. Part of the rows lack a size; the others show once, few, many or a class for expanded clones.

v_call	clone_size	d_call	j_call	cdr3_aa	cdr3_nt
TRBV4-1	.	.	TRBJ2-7	CASSQDLGRGGYEQYF	TGCGCCAGCAGCCAAGATCTTGGCAGGGGGGGCTACGAGCAGTACTTC
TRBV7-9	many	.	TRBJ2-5	CASSHSEGRYQETQYF	TGTGCCAGCAGCCATTCCGAGGGGAGGTACCAAGAGACCCAGTACTTC
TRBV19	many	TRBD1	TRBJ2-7	CASSSTRTGSYEQYF	TGTGCCAGTAGTAGTACCCGGACAGGCTCCTACGAGCAGTACTTC
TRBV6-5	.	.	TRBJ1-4	CASSYDRYFNEKLFF	TGTGCCAGCAGTTACGACAGATACTTTAATGAAAAACTGTTTTTT
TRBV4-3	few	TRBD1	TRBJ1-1	CASSQDATGGGTEAFF	TGCGCCAGCAGCCAAGACGCGACAGGGGGTGGTACTGAAGCTTTCTTT
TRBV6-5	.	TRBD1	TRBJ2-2	CAGSSRQGVTGELFF	TGTGCCGGCAGTTCTCGACAGGGGGTGACCGGGGAGCTGTTTTTT
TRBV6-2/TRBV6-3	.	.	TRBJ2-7	CASSFDLGYEQYF	TGTGCCAGCAGTTTCGATCTGGGCTACGAGCAGTACTTC
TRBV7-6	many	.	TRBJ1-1	CASSLESYSRNTEAFF	TGTGCCAGCAGCTTAGAAAGTTACTCCAGGAACACTGAAGCTTTCTTT
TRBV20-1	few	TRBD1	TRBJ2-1	CSAGEWGQGIYNEQFF	TGCAGTGCTGGGGAGTGGGGACAGGGAATATACAATGAGCAGTTCTTC
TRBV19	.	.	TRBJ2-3	CASSIESAVFTDTQYF	TGTGCCAGTAGTATAGAGTCTGCGGTTTTCACAGATACGCAGTATTTT
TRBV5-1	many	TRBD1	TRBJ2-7	CASSDRTGSEKDYEQYF	TGCGCCAGCAGCGACCGGACAGGGTCAGAAAAAGACTACGAGCAGTACTTC
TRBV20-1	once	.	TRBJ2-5	CSASRIGLPSSPPPYF	TGCAGTGCTAGCCGGATTGGACTACCCTCTTCCCCCCCCCCGTACTTC
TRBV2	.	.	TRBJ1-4	CAVPFLQGTNEKLFF	TGTGCCGTCCCCTTCCTCCAGGGGACTAATGAAAAACTGTTTTTT
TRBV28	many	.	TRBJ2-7	CASSFAPSYEQYF	TGTGCCAGCAGTTTTGCCCCCTCCTACGAGCAGTACTTC
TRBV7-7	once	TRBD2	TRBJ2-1	CASSLGSVAGNNEQFF	TGTGCTAGCAGCTTAGGTAGTGTAGCGGGAAACAATGAGCAGTTCTTC
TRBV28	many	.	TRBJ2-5	CASSLYETQYF	TGTGCCAGCAGTTTATACGAGACCCAGTACTTC
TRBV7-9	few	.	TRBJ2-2	CAGSLGPGHWNTGELFF	TGTGCCGGCAGCTTAGGTCCGGGACATTGGAACACCGGGGAGCTGTTTTTT
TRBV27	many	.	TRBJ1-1	CASSLSGAPTEAFF	TGTGCCAGCAGTTTATCTGGGGCCCCCACTGAAGCTTTCTTT
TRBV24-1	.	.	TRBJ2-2	CARRGRPISGELFF	TGTGCCAGGAGAGGGAGACCCATTTCTGGGGAGCTGTTTTTT
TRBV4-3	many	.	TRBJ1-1	CASSQLYPTGNLNTEAFF	TGCGCCAGCAGCCAGCTCTACCCCACAGGGAACTTGAACACTGAAGCTTTCTTT
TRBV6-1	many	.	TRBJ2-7	CASSEVLNIGRKGYEQYF	TGTGCCAGCAGTGAAGTATTGAATATTGGTCGAAAGGGCTACGAGCAGTACTTC
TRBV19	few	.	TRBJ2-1	CASSAGQWVANEQFF	TGTGCCAGTAGCGCCGGGCAGTGGGTGGCCAATGAGCAGTTCTTC
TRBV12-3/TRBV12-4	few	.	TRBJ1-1	CASTVFPGNTEAFF	TGTGCCAGCACCGTTTTTCCGGGGAACACTGAAGCTTTCTTT
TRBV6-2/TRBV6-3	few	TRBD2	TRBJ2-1	CATSSGSNYEQFF	TGTGCCACATCTAGCGGGAGTAATTATGAGCAGTTCTTC
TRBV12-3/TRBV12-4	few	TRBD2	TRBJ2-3	CASSSATSIPDTQYF	TGTGCCAGCAGTTCCGCGACTAGCATCCCAGATACGCAGTATTTT
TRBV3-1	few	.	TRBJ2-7	CASSQDPWGKSSYEQYF	TGTGCCAGCAGCCAAGATCCCTGGGGGAAGTCCTCCTACGAGCAGTACTTC
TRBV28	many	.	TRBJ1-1	CASRSHHQEISEAFF	TGTGCCAGCAGGTCCCACCATCAGGAAATCTCTGAAGCTTTCTTT
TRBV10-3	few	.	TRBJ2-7	CAISGEDISYEQYF	TGTGCCATCAGTGGGGAGGACATTTCCTACGAGCAGTACTTC
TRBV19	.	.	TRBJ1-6	CASSIGTRSNSPLHF	TGTGCCAGTAGTATAGGTACCCGGTCGAATTCACCCCTCCACTTT
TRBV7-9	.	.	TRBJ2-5	CASSAPNNGAKGWGETQYF	TGTGCCAGCAGCGCTCCTAACAACGGGGCCAAGGGGTGGGGGGAGACCCAGTACTTC
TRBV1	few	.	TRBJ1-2	CTSSQGDPTPYGYTF	TGCACCAGCAGCCAAGGGGACCCGACCCCCTATGGCTACACCTTC
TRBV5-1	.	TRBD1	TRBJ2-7	CASSPQGKYEQYF	TGCGCCAGCAGCCCACAGGGGAAATACGAGCAGTACTTC
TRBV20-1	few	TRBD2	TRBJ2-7	CSARDLAESYKQYF	TGCAGTGCTAGAGATCTAGCGGAATCCTACAAGCAGTACTTC
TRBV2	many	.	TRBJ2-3	CASSVGYPTDTQYF	TGTGCCAGCAGTGTGGGTTATCCCACAGATACGCAGTATTTT
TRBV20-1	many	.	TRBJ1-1	CSARGESFLAEAFF	TGCAGTGCTAGGGGGGAAAGTTTTCTGGCTGAAGCTTTCTTT
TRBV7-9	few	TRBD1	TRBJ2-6	CASSLAQGASSGANVLTF	TGTGCCAGCAGCTTAGCGCAGGGGGCCTCGTCTGGGGCCAACGTCCTGACTTTC
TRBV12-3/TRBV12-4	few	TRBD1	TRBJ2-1	CASFTGDDNEQFF	TGTGCCAGCTTTACAGGGGACGACAATGAGCAGTTCTTC